One sample yielded the 22 T cell receptor beta chains listed below, sequenced in a study of monozygotic twins with inflammatory bowel disease. TCRdb reanalyzed the 5' RACE reads, giving one entry per CDR3 protein sequence and no DNA. There are approximately 400,000 distinct CDR3 sequences in the sample, with around 2.4% held by the top ten. Sequencing was performed on blood. The receptors stem from a human donor with ulcerative colitis or Crohn's disease, or a healthy co-twin of an affected twin (not recorded which).

This chain joins TRBV7-3 and TRBJ2-7; the TRBD1 assignment by TCRdb is unverifiable without DNA. CDR1 and CDR2 (germline): SGHTA, FQGTGA. The length of the CDR3 is 15 residues. CDR3 protein: CASSQSRRGRDEQYF.

The chain is built from TRBV28 and TRBJ2-5. The CDR3 sequence is 12 residues long. The V gene's germline CDR1 is MDHEN and CDR2 SYDVKM. Here the CDR3 reads CASSSGSQTQYF.

The rearrangement uses TRBV3-1 and TRBJ2-1. CDR1 LGHDT and CDR2 YNNKEL come from the germline V gene (reference sequence). This CDR3 contains 14 residues. The CDR3 is CASSQDWGRDEQFF.

The chain joins TRBV12-3 or TRBV12-4 to TRBJ2-3; as DNA is missing, the TRBD1 call by TCRdb cannot be tested. The CDR3 loop spans 19 amino acids. The CDR3 spells CASSLDLTGDRTSTDTQYF.

The genes are TRBV30 and TRBJ1-3. The length of the CDR3 is 13 residues. The V gene's germline CDR1 is GTSNPN and CDR2 SVGIG (reference sequence). The CDR3 protein is CAWSGNSGNTIYF. The full variable domain, rest sourced from reference TRBV30 and TRBJ1-3, is SQTIHQWPATLVQPVGSPLSLECTVEGTSNPNLYWYRQAAGRGLQLLFYSVGIGQISSEVPQNLSASRPQDRQFILSSKKLLLSDSGFYLCAWSGNSGNTIYFGEGSWLTVV.

The rearrangement joins TRBV20-1 to TRBJ2-2; TCRdb gives TRBD2 as the D gene, but with no DNA this cannot be confirmed. The V gene's germline CDR1 is DFQATT and CDR2 SNEGSKA (reference sequence). CDR3 length equals 16 residues. This CDR3 is CSARSSGRAQTGELFF.

J is TRBJ2-1 and V is TRBV19; the D call from TCRdb, TRBD2, cannot be confirmed without DNA. CDR1 and CDR2 (germline): LNHDA, SQIVND (reference sequence). CDR3 size: 19 residues. This CDR3 is CASSPPRLAGGASYNEQFF.

V is TRBV5-6 and J is TRBJ2-2; TCRdb lists TRBD1, though no DNA is available to test this call. Germline V gene data show CDR1 as SGHDT and CDR2 as YYEEEE. The CDR3 has 16 amino acids. The CDR3 loop is CASSPRTGLNTGELFF.

V and J are TRBV7-2 and TRBJ1-1; checking the TCRdb D call of TRBD1 is not possible without DNA. CDR1 and CDR2 (germline): SGHTA, FQGNSA. The CDR3 has 13 amino acids. The CDR3 sequence is CASMGQLNTEAFF.

The chain couples TRBV20-1 to TRBJ2-7. CDR1 and CDR2 (germline): DFQATT, SNEGSKA (reference sequence). The CDR3 has 14 amino acids. The chain's CDR3 is CSAVQAGGSYEQYF.

The chain links TRBV6-5 to TRBJ1-2. The CDR3 extends over 14 amino acids. CDR1 is MNHEY and CDR2 is SVGAGI in the germline V gene. CDR3 sequence: CASSYSSDFYGYTF.

The chain is built from TRBV6-1 and TRBJ1-5. Germline V lookup: CDR1 MNHNS, CDR2 SASEGT. The CDR3 covers 15 residues. CDR3 region: CASSQGTGQWQPQHF.

The chain recombines TRBV9 with TRBJ2-3; as DNA is missing, the TRBD1 call by TCRdb cannot be tested. This CDR3 is built from 15 residues. Germline V gives CDR1 SGDLS, CDR2 YYNGEE. CDR3 protein: CASSHQGSGTDTQYF.

The rearrangement joins TRBV7-2 to TRBJ1-1; TCRdb outputs TRBD1, but without DNA this stays unchecked. Looked up from germline, CDR1 is SGHTA and CDR2 is FQGNSA. CDR3 length: 16 amino acids. CDR3 loop: CASSPDLGARGTEAFF.

V and J are TRBV5-1 and TRBJ1-1. The CDR3 totals 15 residues. From germline, CDR1 is SGHRS and CDR2 YFSETQ. Here the CDR3 reads CASSLVEGMNTEAFF.

The rearrangement uses TRBV7-3 and TRBJ2-1; there is no DNA to check the TCRdb D call of TRBD1. The length of the CDR3 is 15 residues. Germline V lookup: CDR1 SGHTA, CDR2 FQGTGA. The CDR3 protein is CASSLDRGGYNEQFF.

This chain joins TRBV20-1 and TRBJ1-6; TCRdb's D call, TRBD1, is unchecked because there is no DNA. The CDR3 spans 15 residues. Germline CDR1 and CDR2: DFQATT and SNEGSKA (reference sequence). CDR3 sequence: CSASTGTGGTSPLHF.

The chain couples TRBV21-1 to TRBJ2-1; TCRdb returns TRBD2, unconfirmable since there is no DNA. TRBV21-1 is described as a pseudogene. CDR3 length equals 12 residues. CDR3: CADGSGYNEQFF.

The chain carries TRBV6-2 or TRBV6-3 and TRBJ2-2; TCRdb outputs TRBD1, but without DNA this stays unchecked. Looked up from germline, CDR1 is MNHEY and CDR2 is SVGEGT. The CDR3 length is 14 residues. The CDR3 spells CASCETGNTGELFF.

J is TRBJ2-7 and V is TRBV7-8; TCRdb lists TRBD1, though no DNA is available to test this call. This CDR3 is built from 12 residues. The germline gives CDR1 SGHVS, CDR2 FQNEAQ. This chain's CDR3 is CASKAGGFEQYF. The full variable domain, in which reference TRBV7-8 and TRBJ2-7 provide the parts outside the CDR3, is GAGVSQSPRYKVAKRGQDVALRCDPISGHVSLFWYQQALGQGPEFLTYFQNEAQLDKSGLPSDRFFAERPEGSVSTLKIQRTQQEDSAVYLCASKAGGFEQYFGPGTRLTVT.

The genes are TRBV7-2 and TRBJ2-2; TCRdb picks TRBD1, but there is no DNA to check that call. The CDR3 is made up of 14 amino acids. CDR1 is SGHTA and CDR2 is FQGNSA in the germline V gene. CDR3 region: CASSPSGGAGELFF.

The genes are TRBV4-2 and TRBJ2-1; TCRdb calls TRBD2, which cannot be checked without DNA. Germline CDR1 is LGHNA and CDR2 is YNFKEQ. There are 18 residues in the CDR3. The chain's CDR3 is CASSQEEVREVPYNEQFF.